This TCR beta chain was captured by sequencing in a study of shared clonotypes between healthy human individuals (TCRdb year 2020). Context from the whole study: Three men and a couple of women, aged 18 to 49 years, made up the cohort. Per donor, three plates each were used for CD4 naive and CD4 memory, two for CD8 naive, and one for CD8 memory. Leukapheresis yielded between about 0.85 and 10 billion PBMCs per donor. Different laboratories and diverse techniques were used to prepare libraries and sequence TCR repertoires, to increase sequencing depth and limit assay-specific biases. To estimate repertoire size and how much clonotype sharing occurs between individuals, the study deeply sequenced the blood TCR repertoires of several healthy adults. The research as a whole found: Higher generation probabilities were observed for clonotypes shared by all four sorted-subset donors than for non-shared clonotypes. Even with the large sequencing depth, rarefaction of the sorted-subset datasets indicated that sequencing was incomplete. Based on pairwise subsampling, the degree of clonotype sharing among donors was expected to be affected by sequencing depth. Because the study included a small number of donors, the genetic and exposure-history diversity represented was limited. Larger estimated clonotype richness was generally found for naive subsets than for memory subsets. Sampling was limited to blood, and TCR repertoires in tissue likely differ from TCR repertoires in blood. Sharing across a handful of donors was observed for about 5% of naive CD4, under 4% of naive CD8, about 2.3% of memory CD4, and about 0.38% of memory CD8 clonotypes.

Donors were healthy HIV-negative adults with no recently reported acute infections or vaccinations. All donors were Caucasian adults living in Nashville, Tennessee, USA. Magnetic negative selection was used to enrich CD4+ T cells, after which naive cells were positively selected on CD45RA and the negative fraction became the memory subset. After blood collection by leukapheresis, PBMCs were isolated using Ficoll-Histopaque density gradient centrifugation and then cryopreserved in the vapor phase of liquid nitrogen. Analytical flow cytometry was used to check the purity and quantity of each magnetically sorted T cell population. Each sorted fraction had its genomic DNA isolated and then quantified by UV absorbance on a Nanodrop 2000c. As encoded in the germline V gene (reference sequence), CDR1 is MNHEY while CDR2 is SMNVEV. The CDR3 numbers 15 residues from cysteine through phenylalanine. The kept DNA is CDR3 alone, 45 bases in frame from the first base. V lost 3 bases and J lost 2 bases, and the count of bases not matched to a germline gene is 6.

Using the deep immunoSEQ assay, multiplex PCR amplified TCR CDR3 regions from genomic DNA. Genomic DNA extracted from each cell subset was distributed evenly over all wells of several immunoSEQ 96-well plates, and each plate served as one replicate. Each replicate PCR for sorted subsets received about 210 ng genomic DNA, equal to roughly 29,000 T cell genomes. Purified libraries were quantified with a Qubit 3.0 fluorometer, sized on a Bioanalyzer 2100, and re-quantified with the KAPA Library Quantification kit. Every immunoSEQ 96-well plate was sequenced on a dedicated single-read 150-cycle Illumina NextSeq 550 flow cell. Per the source publication's procedure: Because only junctional sequences without quality scores were contained in the immunoSEQ output, filtering matching that applied to full-length reads could not be performed. To assign V/J genes and CDR3, sequences were annotated against IMGT germline references using PyIR, a Python wrapper for IgBLAST v1.9. Reads were removed for weak V/J assignments (E-value above 1e-6), missing CDR3, stop codons, out-of-frame junctions, or ambiguous translated residues. A V3J clonotype was defined by an identical inferred V gene, J gene, and CDR3 amino acid sequence. Percentage overlap between repertoires was computed as shared unique clonotypes divided by the size of the smaller repertoire. RTK rarefaction, the Chao1 estimator, and Recon v2.1 estimates of unobserved clonotypes were used to assess repertoire richness. OLGA was used to compute generation probabilities for all TCRbeta clonotypes that the gDNA method yielded from a handful of donors. The immuneACCESS repertoire file appears here via TCRdb, limited to in-frame rearrangements. These files lack a portion of the clones; in checked studies, under half of the deficit traces to unresolved V genes, and the cause of the others is not known. The V and J calls and the clone size are those of that table, but D and trimming were determined from the DNA. The sample table shows 2 million to 2.5 million clones, and around 95% are seen once. The ten largest account for roughly 0.13% of the sample.

As regards this clone: The antigen this receptor binds is unknown. No much larger clone exists at a distance of one base, and base qualities are not known.

This clonotype was obtained from a man younger than 35 in good health. The chain uses TRBV27 and TRBJ2-7; the central 8 bases match TRBD1. Sequences were obtained from naive CD4+ T cells sorted from blood. The sample's cell subset or site label is to be understood as: CD45RA+ positively selected. The CDR3 reads as follows: CASSFAGTGPYEQYF. The DNA sequence is as follows: TGTGCCAGCAGTTTCGCCGGGACAGGCCCCTACGAGCAGTACTTC.